This TCR beta chain derives from a study of blood T cell repertoires in COVID-19. This clone was seen only a few times. The CDR3 length is 15 residues. Germline V gene sequence: CDR1 SGDLS, CDR2 YYNGEE. J lost 4 bases, V lost 1 base, and 5 bases had no gene match. In the original analysis: Reference gene primer amplification in the assay estimated nucleated cell counts. Profiled with immunoSEQ multiplex PCR; TCRdb holds only in-frame clones, not every one. The D gene and trimming were derived from the DNA, and the V and J assignments and clone size from that table. The sample yields fewer than 150,000 clones, approximately 70% seen once.

The source of this sequence is a human donor with acute or convalescent COVID-19. The donor label of this sample is uncertain. The chain employs TRBV9 and TRBJ2-3; 8 positions match TRBD2. The sequenced sample consisted of peripheral blood. The CDR3 loop is CASSVRGGEPDTQYF. The DNA of the CDR3 is TGTGCCAGCAGCGTACGGGGGGGAGAGCCAGATACGCAGTATTTT.